The source of this T cell receptor beta chain is a study of low-dose radiotherapy and immunotherapy resistance in tumors. This clonotype was recorded many times. Priming of first-strand cDNA relied on TRAV- and TRBV-specific primers (covering alpha and beta chains). Both a constant-region primer and a V-primer adapter served to amplify TCRs across roughly 21 PCR cycles. TCRdb re-called the reads through MiXCR, storing one row per CDR3 protein. The sample shows 70,000 to 90,000 distinct CDR3 sequences, over 15% of them seen only once. Losses at the gene ends were 3 bases for V and 2 bases for J; bases not matched to a gene: 15. CDR1 is LNHNV and CDR2 is YYDKDF in the germline V gene (reference sequence). The CDR3 sequence is 19 residues long. Time point reported: before trial treatment. Donors were given nivolumab, ipilimumab, aspirin, low-dose cyclophosphamide and low-dose radiotherapy.

The chain employs TRBV15 and TRBJ1-4; TRBD1 matches 7 bases. This specimen consisted of PBMCs, obtained before treatment. This clonotype was sampled from a male donor with prostate cancer. The CDR3, as DNA: TGTGCCACCAGCAGGGGGGATGTCAGGGGGGTGATGACTAATGAAAAACTGTTTTTT. This gives the protein CATSRGDVRGVMTNEKLFF.